Listed below are T cell receptor beta chains from one sample, sequenced in a study of blood T cell repertoires in COVID-19. Data came from immunoSEQ multiplex PCR; TCRdb stores just in-frame clones and leaves some out. The data hold around 140,000 clones, with 77% observed a single time. What was sequenced was peripheral blood. Receptors originate from a woman aged 45-65 years with active or convalescent COVID-19. The conserved cysteine and the conserved F or W are not part of the CDR3 here.

TRBV15	TRBJ2-1	ATSRGGGGAYNEQF
TRBV30	TRBJ2-6	AGYAAGRRGANVLT
TRBV3-1/TRBV3-2	TRBJ1-1	ASSQGRQGF
TRBV11-3	TRBJ1-1	ASSLRGEHTEAF
TRBV12-3/TRBV12-4	TRBJ2-1	ASSGPTSYEQF
TRBV28	TRBJ2-7	ASSRAGSGYEQY
TRBV21-1	TRBJ2-2	ASRVERFGAGELF
TRBV29-1	TRBJ2-7	SVEDSIHEQY
TRBV25-1	TRBJ1-4	ASSGRGATNEKLF
TRBV3-1/TRBV3-2	TRBJ2-1	ASSQDHETETYNEQF
TRBV6-5	TRBJ1-1	ASSYEGDTEAF
TRBV19	TRBJ1-5	ASSTDRGHNQPQH
TRBV7-2	TRBJ2-2	ASSLLASGNTGELF
TRBV7-3	TRBJ2-3	ASSLPPEVAGVSTDTQY
TRBV25-1	TRBJ1-1	ASSALYRESEAF
TRBV5-5	TRBJ2-2	ASSGTGVAGELF
TRBV3-1/TRBV3-2	TRBJ1-5	ASSQNPGGGGQPQH
TRBV4-3	TRBJ2-5	ASSQGGPRETQY
TRBV12-3/TRBV12-4	TRBJ1-1	ASSWGDTEAF
TRBV19	TRBJ2-3	ASSIRGTDTQY
TRBV5-1	TRBJ1-1	ASSLAGNTEAF
TRBV28	TRBJ1-5	ASSFLRRTGWVSDQPQH
TRBV28	TRBJ1-1	ASSQGGPGTEAF
TRBV5-5	TRBJ2-7	ASSLVREQY
TRBV2	TRBJ2-1	ASRVGQEQF
TRBV30	TRBJ1-5	AWSVGHNQPQH
TRBV5-1	TRBJ2-7	ASSLQGARSEQY
TRBV7-3	TRBJ2-1	ASSLTSGGAAEQF
TRBV18	TRBJ1-6	ASSPTGNSPLH
TRBV4-2	TRBJ2-7	ASSKLAGGTDGSYEQY
TRBV7-2	TRBJ2-1	ASSSQTGGTYNEQF
TRBV7-2	TRBJ1-2	ASSSARQVYNNYGYT
TRBV5-1	TRBJ2-3	ASSFTWTGVFTDTQY
TRBV7-3	TRBJ1-1	ASSLTANTEAF
TRBV28	TRBJ1-1	ASSLPDSRAEAF
TRBV7-3	TRBJ1-6	ASSFTNNSPLH
TRBV7-2	TRBJ1-6	ASSFGGARQGSSPLH
TRBV18	TRBJ1-1	ASSRQGDNTEAF
TRBV28	TRBJ1-3	ASRQGNSGNTIY
TRBV6-5	TRBJ1-6	ASSYGDSSYNSPLH
TRBV19	TRBJ1-1	ASRQWATEAF
TRBV18	TRBJ1-1	ASSQGSRTEAF
TRBV7-9	TRBJ2-5	ASAVSLAGAETQY
TRBV19	TRBJ1-5	ASTGQSNQPQH
TRBV28	TRBJ1-2	ASSFSDRYGYT
TRBV5-1	TRBJ2-7	ASKGGAGETYEQY
TRBV6-6	TRBJ2-1	ASSVAGGRGEQF
TRBV4-1	TRBJ1-4	ASSQDMGQGYEKLF
TRBV27	TRBJ1-6	ASSLYRTGNSPLH
TRBV7-2	TRBJ2-1	ASSSTAGLAGGNEQF
TRBV28	TRBJ1-1	ATLKTGFEAF
TRBV2	TRBJ1-5	ASSSDRFNQPQH
TRBV23-1	TRBJ2-7	ASSRKWWGGNEQY
TRBV7-2	TRBJ2-4	ASSSQTVAKNIQY
TRBV27	TRBJ1-2	ASSFSGGYYGYT